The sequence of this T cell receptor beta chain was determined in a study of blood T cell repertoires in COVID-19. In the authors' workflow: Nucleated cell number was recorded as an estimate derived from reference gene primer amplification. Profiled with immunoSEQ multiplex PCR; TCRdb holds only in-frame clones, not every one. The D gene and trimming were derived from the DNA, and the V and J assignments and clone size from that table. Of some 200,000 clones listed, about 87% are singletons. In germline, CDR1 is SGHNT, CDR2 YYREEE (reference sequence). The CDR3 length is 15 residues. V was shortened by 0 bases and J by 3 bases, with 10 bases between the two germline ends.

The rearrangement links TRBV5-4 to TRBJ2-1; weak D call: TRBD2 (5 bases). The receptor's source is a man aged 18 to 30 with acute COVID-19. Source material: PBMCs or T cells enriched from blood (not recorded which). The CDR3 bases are TGTGCCAGCAGCTTGGGAGGGCCTCTCTACAATGAGCAGTTCTTC. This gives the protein CASSLGGPLYNEQFF.